This TCR beta chain was found in a study of blood T cell repertoires in COVID-19. About the study: COVID-19 samples collected from the United States, Italy and Spain covered acute and convalescent phases.

The participants were between roughly 18 and 90 years old and came from about two dozen US areas. Cohort assignment relied on participant-reported clinical history. In the authors' methods: Reference gene primer amplification in the assay estimated nucleated cell counts. Libraries were prepared by immunoSEQ multiplex PCR; TCRdb keeps only in-frame clonotypes and omits some of them. That table is the source of V, J and clone size, and D and trimming were worked out from the DNA. The sample lists about 440,000 clones, 87% occurring once. Trimming removed 11 bases at V and 9 bases at J, with 14 bases between. This CDR3 has 11 amino acids. Germline CDR1 is LNHDA and CDR2 is SQIVND (reference sequence).

V gene TRBV19 combines with J gene TRBJ2-1; D possibly corresponds to TRBD2 (6 bases). This TCR was sampled from a woman younger than 30 with acute COVID-19. Sequenced: PBMCs or T cells enriched from blood (not recorded which). The chain's CDR3 is CAASKGLEQFF. The CDR3 nucleotides are TGTGCCGCCAGTAAGGGACTTGAGCAGTTCTTC.